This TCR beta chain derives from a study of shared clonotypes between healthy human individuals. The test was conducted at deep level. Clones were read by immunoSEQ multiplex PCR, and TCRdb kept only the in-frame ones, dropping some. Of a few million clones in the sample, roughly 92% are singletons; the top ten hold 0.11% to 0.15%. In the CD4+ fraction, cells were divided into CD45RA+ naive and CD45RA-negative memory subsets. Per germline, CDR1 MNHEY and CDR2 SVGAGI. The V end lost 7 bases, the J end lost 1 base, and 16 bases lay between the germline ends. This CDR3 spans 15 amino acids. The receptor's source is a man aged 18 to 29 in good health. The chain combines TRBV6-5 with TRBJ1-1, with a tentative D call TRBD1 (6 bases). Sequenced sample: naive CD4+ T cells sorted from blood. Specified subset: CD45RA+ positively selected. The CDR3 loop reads CASKTNLDRNTEAFF. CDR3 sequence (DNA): TGTGCCAGCAAGACCAACCTGGACAGGAACACTGAAGCTTTCTTT.